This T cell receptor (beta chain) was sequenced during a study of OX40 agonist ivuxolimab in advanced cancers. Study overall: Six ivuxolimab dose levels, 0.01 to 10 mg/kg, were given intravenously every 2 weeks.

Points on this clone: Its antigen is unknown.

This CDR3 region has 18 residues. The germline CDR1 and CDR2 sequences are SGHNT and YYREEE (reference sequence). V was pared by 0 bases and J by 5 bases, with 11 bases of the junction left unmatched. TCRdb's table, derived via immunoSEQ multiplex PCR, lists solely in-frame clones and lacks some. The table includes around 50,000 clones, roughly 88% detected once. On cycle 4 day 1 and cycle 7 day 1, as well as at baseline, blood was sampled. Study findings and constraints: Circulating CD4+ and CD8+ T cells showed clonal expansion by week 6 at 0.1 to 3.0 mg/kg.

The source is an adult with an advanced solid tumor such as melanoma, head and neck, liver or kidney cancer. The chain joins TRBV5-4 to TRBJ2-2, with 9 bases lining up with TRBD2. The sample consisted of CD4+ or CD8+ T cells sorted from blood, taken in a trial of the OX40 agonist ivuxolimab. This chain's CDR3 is CASSLALAGVIKTGELFF. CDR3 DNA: TGTGCCAGCAGCTTGGCTTTAGCGGGAGTGATAAAAACCGGGGAGCTGTTTTTT.